This T cell receptor beta chain came from a study of Ad26.COV2.S vaccination and SARS-CoV-2 variants. Study summary: Ad26.COV2.S arm of COV1001 included the donor.

Treatment: around 19 received Ad26.COV2.S at low or high dose, single or two shots; roughly five received placebo; per-sample allocation not given. Each sample was drawn 63 days after the first injection (of vaccine or placebo). V shed 3 bases, J shed 4 bases, and the junction held 9 bases outside the gene matches. The CDR3 spans 15 residues. Germline V gene lookup returns CDR1 SNHLY and CDR2 FYNNEI. Some clones are missing from TCRdb's copy, which holds only in-frame ones; the method was immunoSEQ multiplex PCR. The sample yields roughly 300,000 clones, around 89% seen once. The specimen comprised peripheral blood, sampled in a trial of Ad26.COV2.S vaccine versus placebo. This chain connects TRBV2 to TRBJ2-7; the match to TRBD1 covers 7 bases. The TCR originated in a person between 18 and 60 years old who received the Ad26.COV2.S COVID-19 vaccine or a placebo. The CDR3 region is CASSDDRVVGYEQYF. DNA of the CDR3: TGTGCCAGCAGTGACGACAGGGTCGTTGGTTACGAGCAGTACTTC.